This T cell receptor (beta chain) was found in a study of blood T cell repertoires in COVID-19. At the level of the study: Acute and convalescent COVID-19 specimens originated in the United States, Italy and Spain.

How the authors handled the data: Nucleated cell number was recorded as an estimate derived from reference gene primer amplification. Clones were sequenced by immunoSEQ multiplex PCR, and TCRdb holds only the in-frame ones, with some missing. V and J calls and clone size are copied from that table; D and trimming were computed from the DNA. The sample shows some 300,000 clones, almost 90% of them seen only once. This CDR3 is 12 amino acids long. Trimming at V came to 3 bases and at J to 13 bases, leaving 10 bases not matched to a gene. CDR1 is SQVTM and CDR2 is ANQGSEA in the germline V gene. The TCR comes from a woman between 40 and 50 years old with COVID-19, enrolled during active disease. The sample comprised peripheral blood. This chain uses TRBV29-1 with TRBJ2-3; 7 positions match TRBD2. This chain's CDR3 is CSVDRLASGEYF. Here the CDR3 DNA reads TGCAGCGTTGATAGACTAGCCTCCGGAGAGTATTTT.